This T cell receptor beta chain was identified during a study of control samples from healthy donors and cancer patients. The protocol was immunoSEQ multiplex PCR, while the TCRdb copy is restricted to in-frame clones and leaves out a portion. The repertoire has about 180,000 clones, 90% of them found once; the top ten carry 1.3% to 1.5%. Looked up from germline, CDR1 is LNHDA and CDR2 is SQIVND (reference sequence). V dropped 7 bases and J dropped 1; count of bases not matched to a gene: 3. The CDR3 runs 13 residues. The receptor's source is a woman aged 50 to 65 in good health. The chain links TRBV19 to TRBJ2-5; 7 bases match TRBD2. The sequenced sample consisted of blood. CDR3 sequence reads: CASKERGQETQYF. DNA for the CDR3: TGTGCCAGTAAAGAGCGGGGCCAAGAGACCCAGTACTTC. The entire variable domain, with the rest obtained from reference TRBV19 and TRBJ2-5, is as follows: DGGITQSPKYLFRKEGQNVTLSCEQNLNHDAMYWYRQDPGQGLRLIYYSQIVNDFQKGDIAEGYSVSREKKESFPLTVTSAQKNPTAFYLCASKERGQETQYFGPGTRLLVL.